This T cell receptor (beta chain) stems from a study of lymphopenia after photon versus proton radiotherapy (dated by TCRdb to about 2019). Broadly, across the study: In patients with gastrointestinal tumors who developed high-grade lymphopenia, the study compared the immunological effects of photon radiation therapy with those of proton radiation therapy. The approximately 20 patients in the cohort had gastrointestinal tumors, were treated with either photon or proton therapy, and subsequently developed lymphopenia. The goal of the study was to describe how the two radiation modalities differ in their effects on the immune system. Results the study describes overall, beyond this receptor: Across the cohort, an inverse correlation was found between a larger post-nadir drop in TCR diversity and overall survival time among patients who died. After the lymphocyte count nadir, repertoires from photon-treated patients showed oligoclonal expansion, particularly of CD8+ Temra cells, and this expansion drove the decline in diversity. During treatment, patients who received photon therapy lost naive T cells and TCR diversity and gained effector/memory populations, whereas patients who received proton therapy remained relatively stable. The survival association was assessed only in patients who died, and the authors presented better survival with proton therapy as a possibility rather than a demonstrated result.

Library prep was done by the immunoSEQ multiplex PCR assay. T cell repertoires were profiled by deep sequencing of rearranged TCR beta loci, alongside multiparametric flow cytometry. Entries here come from immuneACCESS through TCRdb and include only in-frame sequences with V and J called. Some clones fail to appear in such tables; in the studies checked, an unresolved V gene covers under half of the shortfall, and the cause of the remainder is unknown. This sample gives 20,000 to 30,000 clones in total; roughly 85% of them show up just once. The top ten clones comprise 4% to 6.5% of the sample. A remark on this clone: No antigen is known for it. There are no base qualities to consult, and no much larger clone falls within one base.

Taken from cysteine to phenylalanine, the CDR3 has 18 residues. The retained sequence is limited to the CDR3, 54 bases, with the frame set at the first base. Trimming costs V 2 bases and J 0 bases, and their ends lie 17 bases apart. The CDR1 and CDR2 encoded by the germline V gene are SGHTA and FQGNSA. Here the sequenced sample was peripheral blood, taken from a patient treated with photon-based radiotherapy. This TCR came from a young man with gastric cancer. The rearranged chain carries TRBV7-2 and TRBJ2-4; the D gene is possibly TRBD1, with 6 bases matching. The CDR3 has the sequence CASSLRSGQPTAKNIQYF. The sequenced DNA: TGTGCCAGCAGCTTACGATCCGGACAGCCGACAGCCAAAAACATTCAGTACTTC.